One sample yielded the 18 T cell receptor beta chains listed below, sequenced in a study of blood T cell repertoires in COVID-19. Profiling relied on immunoSEQ multiplex PCR, and the TCRdb table lists in-frame clones only, not all of them. The sample contains more than 350,000 clones, 80% to 90% of which appear only once. The sample was peripheral blood. All receptors derive from a woman aged 30 to 39 with COVID-19, enrolled during active disease.

The chain joins TRBV27 to TRBJ1-5, with TRBD1 matching over 8 bases. Losses at the gene ends were 5 bases for V and 6 bases for J; bases not matched to a gene: 3. The CDR3 sequence is 13 residues long. Looked up from germline, CDR1 is MNHEY and CDR2 is SMNVEV (reference sequence). CDR3 bases: TGTGCCAGCAGTCGGACAGGGAGTCAGCCCCAGCATTTT. Its translation is CASSRTGSQPQHF.

This clone has only a few counts. The chain employs TRBV7-9 and TRBJ1-1, with D tentatively TRBD1 (5 bases). Trimming took off 2 bases at V and 6 bases at J, with 13 bases between the two ends. The CDR3 contains 14 residues. Per the germline V gene, CDR1 is SEHNR and CDR2 is FQNEAQ (reference sequence). This CDR3 reads CASSLSGGGSEAFF. The CDR3 coding sequence is TGTGCCAGCAGCTTATCCGGGGGAGGCTCTGAAGCTTTCTTT.

The chain links TRBV24-1 to TRBJ2-6; 9 bases are shared with TRBD1. This CDR3 is 20 amino acids long. CDR1 KGHDR and CDR2 SFDVKD come from the germline V gene. Trimming removed 4 bases from V and 2 bases from J; junction bases left unmatched: 14. The CDR3 DNA reads TGTGCCACCAGTGACACGGGACAGGGAGTATATCGCGCTGGGGCCAACGTCCTGACTTTC. Its protein is CATSDTGQGVYRAGANVLTF.

This chain uses TRBV6-5 with TRBJ2-5, with D tentatively TRBD1 (6 bases). V was cut by 8 bases and J by 4 bases, with 17 bases left in between. The CDR3 has 14 amino acids. The germline gives CDR1 MNHEY, CDR2 SVGAGI. This CDR3 reads CASCPGTRGETQYF. CDR3 sequence (DNA): TGTGCCAGCTGCCCGGGGACCAGGGGAGAGACCCAGTACTTC.

V usage is TRBV5-4 and J usage is TRBJ1-5; 8 positions match TRBD1. CDR1 SGHNT and CDR2 YYREEE come from the germline V gene (reference sequence). CDR3 length equals 13 residues. V shed 4 bases, J shed 9 bases, and the junction held 6 bases outside the gene matches. CDR3 DNA sequence: TGTGCCAGCAGCCTGGACAGGGTAGGGCCCCAGCATTTT. Amino acids: CASSLDRVGPQHF.

The chain joins TRBV4-3 to TRBJ1-6; D is possibly TRBD1 (6 bases). Deletions cut 1 base from V and 2 bases from J, with 12 bases between. The CDR3 length is 17 residues. Looked up from germline, CDR1 is LGHNA and CDR2 is YSLEER. CDR3 region: CASSQGLTGPYNSPLHF. The CDR3, as DNA: TGCGCCAGCAGCCAAGGTCTCACAGGGCCCTATAATTCACCCCTCCACTTT.

The chain combines TRBV11-2 with TRBJ2-5, with 7 nucleotides matching TRBD2. This CDR3 has 16 amino acids. CDR1 is SGHAT and CDR2 is FQNNGV in the germline V gene. V lost 5 bases to trimming and J lost 0 bases; unmatched junction nucleotides: 9. This CDR3 reads CASSPRGGRDQETQYF. CDR3 coding DNA: TGTGCCAGCAGCCCCCGGGGAGGGAGGGACCAAGAGACCCAGTACTTC.

The V and J genes are TRBV6-2 or TRBV6-3 and TRBJ2-5; 7 bases are a match to TRBD2. This CDR3 comprises 14 residues. Germline V gives CDR1 MNHEY, CDR2 SVGEGT. J was trimmed by 2 bases and V by 5 bases; bases with no gene match: 5. DNA for the CDR3: TGTGCCAGCAGTGCAAGCGGGGCACAAGAGACCCAGTACTTC. Amino acids: CASSASGAQETQYF.

The chain links TRBV12-5 to TRBJ2-5; weak D call: TRBD1 (6 bases). Germline CDR1 is LGHNT and CDR2 is FRNRAP. V gave up 0 bases and J gave up 2 bases, with 10 bases separating them. The CDR3 contains 15 residues. CDR3 amino acids: CASGLVQGRQETQYF. The CDR3 nucleotides read TGTGCTAGTGGTTTGGTACAGGGCAGACAAGAGACCCAGTACTTC.

The chain couples TRBV5-1 to TRBJ2-1; TRBD1 might be the D (6 bases). Trimming removed 4 bases at V and 5 bases at J, with 13 bases between. The CDR3 consists of 14 residues. Germline V gene lookup returns CDR1 SGHRS and CDR2 YFSETQ. CDR3 sequence (DNA): TGCGCCAGCAGCCTCCTCCCAGGGGACAATGAGCAGTTCTTC. Residues: CASSLLPGDNEQFF.

The chain combines TRBV4-1 with TRBJ2-1, with 11 bases fitting TRBD2. J was trimmed by 7 bases and V by 6 bases; bases with no gene match: 8. The CDR3 spans 15 residues. The germline CDR1 and CDR2 sequences are MGHRA and YSYEKL. As DNA, the CDR3 is TGCGCCAGCAGGCTAGCGGGAGGAACCGGGAATGAGCAGTTCTTC. Translating it yields CASRLAGGTGNEQFF.

Regarding this clone: The same CDR3 can be traced to other DNA sequences in this sample. The rearrangement uses TRBV18 and TRBJ2-3, with D uncertain. The CDR3 has 12 residues. Trimming took off 6 bases at V and 4 bases at J, with 8 bases between the two ends. Per the germline V gene, CDR1 is KGHSH and CDR2 is LQKENI. In nucleotides, the CDR3 is TGTGCCAGCTCCCCGGTCGCAGATACGCAGTATTTT. Amino acids: CASSPVADTQYF.

This rearrangement joins TRBV5-6 to TRBJ2-4, with a weak D call TRBD1 (5 bases). Germline lookup yields CDR1 SGHDT and CDR2 YYEEEE. Deletions cut 0 bases from V and 7 bases from J, with 8 bases between. The CDR3 contains 13 residues. The CDR3 loop is CASSLGQGNIQYF. DNA of the CDR3: TGTGCCAGCAGCTTGGGCCAGGGTAACATTCAGTACTTC. Variable domain in full (rest from reference TRBV5-6 and TRBJ2-4): DAGVTQSPTHLIKTRGQQVTLRCSPKSGHDTVSWYQQALGQGPQFIFQYYEEEERQRGNFPDRFSGHQFPNYSSELNVNALLLGDSALYLCASSLGQGNIQYFGAGTRLSVL.

CDR3 region: CASSYSGGSGQPQHF. CDR3 DNA sequence: TGTGCCAGCAGTTACTCGGGGGGGTCGGGTCAGCCCCAGCATTTT. V and J are TRBV6-6 and TRBJ1-5, with TRBD1 as a possible D gene (5 bases). Trimming stripped 0 bases from V and 6 bases from J, with 12 bases between. Germline V gene lookup returns CDR1 MNHNY and CDR2 SVGAGI (reference sequence). This CDR3 is built from 15 residues.

The CDR3 coding sequence is TGTGCCAGCAGCTTAATCAGGGGGCCCACTGAAGCTTTCTTT. It encodes CASSLIRGPTEAFF. The chain employs TRBV7-2 and TRBJ1-1, with 8 positions matching TRBD1. CDR3 size: 14 residues. Unmatched junction bases numbered 3, after V lost 2 bases and J lost 4 bases. Germline V gene data show CDR1 as SGHTA and CDR2 as FQGNSA.

The gene calls are TRBV5-1 and TRBJ2-3, with 9 bases lining up with TRBD2. Losses at the gene ends were 4 bases for V and 3 bases for J; bases not matched to a gene: 3. Germline-derived CDR1 and CDR2 are SGHRS and YFSETQ. The CDR3 is 14 amino acids. DNA of the CDR3: TGCGCCAGCAGCCCGACTAGCGGAACAGATACGCAGTATTTT. It encodes CASSPTSGTDTQYF.

The table lists this clone with a few counts. The chain carries TRBV19 and TRBJ2-6, with TRBD2 matching 8 bases. The CDR3 is made up of 16 amino acids. V dropped 9 bases and J dropped 2; count of bases not matched to a gene: 9. Germline-derived CDR1 and CDR2 are LNHDA and SQIVND (reference sequence). The DNA of the CDR3 is TGTGCCAGCGCACTCGGGGGGGCCCCTGGGGCCAACGTCCTGACTTTC. As protein: CASALGGAPGANVLTF.

The V gene is TRBV7-9, the J gene TRBJ2-7, with 8 bases identical to TRBD1. The CDR3 spans 14 residues. V shed 4 bases, J shed 3 bases, and the junction held 5 bases outside the gene matches. Germline V gives CDR1 SEHNR, CDR2 FQNEAQ (reference sequence). The CDR3 DNA is TGTGCCAGCAGCTCGGACAGGGAAGTCTACGAGCAGTACTTC. Residues: CASSSDREVYEQYF. Supplemented by reference TRBV7-9 and TRBJ2-7, the full variable domain reads DTGVSQNPRHKITKRGQNVTFRCDPISEHNRLYWYRQTLGQGPEFLTYFQNEAQLEKSRLLSDRFSAERPKGSFSTLEIQRTEQGDSAMYLCASSSDREVYEQYFGPGTRLTVT.